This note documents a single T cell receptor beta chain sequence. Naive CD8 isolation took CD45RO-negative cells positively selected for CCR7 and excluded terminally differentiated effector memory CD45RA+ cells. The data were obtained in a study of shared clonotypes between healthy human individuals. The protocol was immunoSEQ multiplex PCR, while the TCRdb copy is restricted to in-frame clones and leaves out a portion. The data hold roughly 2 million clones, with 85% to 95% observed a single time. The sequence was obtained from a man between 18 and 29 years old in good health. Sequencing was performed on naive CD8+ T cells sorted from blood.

The CDR3 loop reads CASTVLAGTDTQYF. CDR3 bases: TGTGCCAGTACCGTACTAGCGGGCACAGATACGCAGTATTTT. This chain connects TRBV19 to TRBJ2-3; TRBD2 matches 8 bases. Germline values: CDR1 LNHDA, CDR2 SQIVND (reference sequence). The CDR3 is 14 residues long. Trimming cost V 7 bases and J 1 base; bases outside gene matches: 4.